These 19 T cell receptor beta chains came from one sample sequenced in a study of blood T cell repertoires in COVID-19. Profiling relied on immunoSEQ multiplex PCR, and the TCRdb table lists in-frame clones only, not all of them. The sample gives 300,000 to 400,000 clones, around 89% of which show up once; 0.9% to 1% is in the top ten. The material sequenced was PBMCs or T cells enriched from blood (not recorded which). The receptors were gathered from a woman in her thirties with acute COVID-19.

The genes are TRBV7-3 and TRBJ1-5; the D gene is possibly TRBD1 (5 bases). Trimming shortened V by 5 bases and J by 4 bases, and 9 bases separated the two germline ends. Germline V gene data show CDR1 as SGHTA and CDR2 as FQGTGA. The CDR3 covers 13 residues. The CDR3 sequence: CASSQDRNQPQHF. The CDR3 coding sequence is TGTGCCAGCAGCCAAGACAGAAATCAGCCCCAGCATTTT.

The gene calls are TRBV29-1 and TRBJ2-3; 8 bases line up with TRBD1. CDR1 is SQVTM, CDR2 ANQGSEA, per germline. Trimming cost V 7 bases and J 6 bases; bases outside gene matches: 9. The CDR3 runs 13 residues. The chain's CDR3 is CSARDRGADTQYF. In nucleotides, the CDR3 is TGCAGCGCCCGCGACAGGGGAGCGGATACGCAGTATTTT.

The chain is built from TRBV7-9 and TRBJ2-3; 8 nucleotides line up with TRBD1. The CDR3 loop spans 15 amino acids. Germline V gives CDR1 SEHNR, CDR2 FQNEAQ (reference sequence). J gave up 3 bases and V 2 bases, and 4 bases lay outside the gene matches. Written as DNA, the CDR3 is TGTGCCAGCAGCTTATTACAGGGGGGAACAGATACGCAGTATTTT. Its translation is CASSLLQGGTDTQYF.

The V gene is TRBV9, the J gene TRBJ1-1; D remains unclear. V lost 0 bases to trimming and J lost 4 bases, with 10 bases between them. The V gene's germline CDR1 is SGDLS and CDR2 YYNGEE. CDR3 length: 14 amino acids. The CDR3 coding sequence is TGTGCCAGCAGCGTAGAACCGAGGAGCACTGAAGCTTTCTTT. This translates into CASSVEPRSTEAFF.

This chain links TRBV11-3 with TRBJ1-2; 8 nucleotides match TRBD1. This CDR3 has 17 residues. The V segment lost 5 bases and the J segment 4 bases; nucleotides outside the gene matches: 15. Germline CDR1 SGHNT, CDR2 YENEEA. CDR3 nucleotide sequence: TGTGCCAGCAGCCCTTGTGGAATCGCAGGGGGCTGCTATGGCTACACCTTC. Protein: CASSPCGIAGGCYGYTF.

The chain has TRBV7-8 and TRBJ2-2; no firm D call. V lost 5 bases to trimming and J lost 3 bases, with 7 bases between them. CDR1 SGHVS and CDR2 FQNEAQ come from the germline V gene. CDR3 length: 13 amino acids. The CDR3, as DNA: TGTGCCAGCAGCCCAATGTACACCGGGGAGCTGTTTTTT. Residues: CASSPMYTGELFF. Full variable domain (outside the CDR3, taken from reference TRBV7-8 and TRBJ2-2): GAGVSQSPRYKVAKRGQDVALRCDPISGHVSLFWYQQALGQGPEFLTYFQNEAQLDKSGLPSDRFFAERPEGSVSTLKIQRTQQEDSAVYLCASSPMYTGELFFGEGSRLTVL.

The chain combines TRBV6-5 with TRBJ1-1, with D tentatively TRBD1 (5 bases). The germline V and J ends were trimmed by 5 bases and 10 bases, with 23 bases remaining between them. Germline values: CDR1 MNHEY, CDR2 SVGAGI. The CDR3 is 15 amino acids. The CDR3: CASSLEGWGVSGAFF. The CDR3 nucleotides read TGTGCCAGCAGTCTTGAGGGGTGGGGGGTTAGCGGAGCTTTCTTT.

J is TRBJ1-2 and V is TRBV10-1, with 7 nucleotides matching TRBD1. The CDR3 runs to 13 residues. V shed 6 bases, J shed 6 bases, and the junction held 7 bases outside the gene matches. CDR1 is WNHNN and CDR2 is SYGVQD in the germline V gene (reference sequence). The CDR3 DNA reads as TGCGCCAGCAGACCGACAGGGCGGCATGGCTACACCTTC. This encodes CASRPTGRHGYTF.

The rearrangement joins TRBV5-6 to TRBJ2-7; 9 bases agree with TRBD1. CDR1 is SGHDT and CDR2 is YYEEEE in the germline V gene. V was clipped by 5 bases and J by 0 bases; unmatched bases: 12. The CDR3 sequence is 17 residues long. CDR3 in DNA: TGTGCCAGCAGAATAGGGGGACAGGGAATTGGCTCCTACGAGCAGTACTTC. Residues: CASRIGGQGIGSYEQYF.

The chain links TRBV7-9 to TRBJ1-6, with 7 positions matching TRBD1. CDR1 is SEHNR, CDR2 FQNEAQ, per germline (reference sequence). The CDR3 covers 15 residues. V shed 2 bases and J 3 bases; nucleotides not matched to a gene: 1. The CDR3 DNA sequence: TGTGCCAGCAGCTTATCAGGGGGCTATAATTCACCCCTCCACTTT. This sequence encodes CASSLSGGYNSPLHF.

This clone has only a few counts. The rearrangement joins TRBV20-1 to TRBJ1-4, with 11 bases that match TRBD1. The CDR3 has 14 amino acids. Germline CDR1 and CDR2: DFQATT and SNEGSKA (reference sequence). V lost 3 bases to trimming and J lost 7 bases; unmatched junction nucleotides: 4. CDR3 in DNA: TGCAGTGCTAGTGGGACAGGGGGTCGTGAAAAACTGTTTTTT. Translated: CSASGTGGREKLFF.

This chain connects TRBV10-3 to TRBJ1-2; TRBD1 might be the D (5 bases). Trimming took 2 bases from V and 5 from J, leaving 9 bases between them. The V gene's germline CDR1 is ENHRY and CDR2 SYGVKD. This CDR3 is 13 amino acids long. In nucleotides, the CDR3 is TGTGCCATCAGTGAGAGTCAGGGATATGGCTACACCTTC. Translated: CAISESQGYGYTF.

The chain employs TRBV7-9 and TRBJ1-1; D gene uncertain. The germline V gene has CDR1 SEHNR and CDR2 FQNEAQ (reference sequence). Trimming cost V 2 bases and J 1 base, with 5 bases left between them. This CDR3 contains 13 residues. CDR3 sequence reads: CASSLRGNTEAFF. CDR3 nucleotides: TGTGCCAGCAGCTTACGGGGGAACACTGAAGCTTTCTTT. Together with reference TRBV7-9 and TRBJ1-1, the CDR3 gives the full variable domain: DTGVSQNPRHKITKRGQNVTFRCDPISEHNRLYWYRQTLGQGPEFLTYFQNEAQLEKSRLLSDRFSAERPKGSFSTLEIQRTEQGDSAMYLCASSLRGNTEAFFGQGTRLTVV.

The gene calls are TRBV11-2 and TRBJ2-2; D call uncertain. The V and J ends lost 5 bases and 3 bases respectively, with 13 bases between them. This CDR3 has 15 residues. CDR1 is SGHAT, CDR2 FQNNGV, per germline. CDR3 sequence: CASSPTGSDTGELFF. CDR3 DNA: TGTGCCAGCAGCCCTACGGGTTCGGACACCGGGGAGCTGTTTTTT.

There are a few counts of this clone. The gene calls are TRBV3-1 (or the pseudogene TRBV3-2) and TRBJ1-6; tentative D call: TRBD1 (5 bases). V lost 4 bases to trimming and J lost 11 bases, with 18 bases between them. The CDR3 has 15 amino acids. Germline V CDR1 and CDR2: LGHDT, YNNKEL (reference sequence). The CDR3 DNA follows: TGTGCCAGCAGCCCAGGGTTGTCAGGTCTGACACCCCTCCACTTT. Its protein product is CASSPGLSGLTPLHF.

This clone was recorded once. The chain employs TRBV4-1 and TRBJ1-5, with 10 bases aligning to TRBD1. Trimming removed 4 bases from V and 1 base from J; junction bases left unmatched: 7. From germline, CDR1 is MGHRA and CDR2 YSYEKL. The CDR3 runs 17 residues. CDR3 DNA sequence: TGCGCCAGCAGCCGGTTGCCGGGACAGGGGAGCAATCAGCCCCAGCATTTT. This codes for CASSRLPGQGSNQPQHF.

The gene calls are TRBV10-3 and TRBJ1-6; D possibly corresponds to TRBD1 (5 bases). Trimming shortened V by 6 bases and J by 6 bases, and 9 bases separated the two germline ends. The CDR3 is 13 amino acids. Germline CDR1 is ENHRY and CDR2 is SYGVKD. Here the CDR3 reads CAIRRDPNSPLHF. The CDR3 nucleotides are TGTGCCATCAGGCGGGACCCTAATTCACCCCTCCACTTT.

The chain has TRBV18 and TRBJ2-2; weak D call: TRBD2 (7 bases). From germline, CDR1 is KGHSH and CDR2 LQKENI. The CDR3 extends over 17 amino acids. The ends were cut back, 5 bases at V and 1 base at J, with 17 bases in the middle. The CDR3 is CASSSLAGALNTGELFF. In nucleotides, the CDR3 is TGTGCCAGCTCATCCCTCGCGGGGGCGTTGAACACCGGGGAGCTGTTTTTT. Based on the CDR3 plus reference TRBV18 and TRBJ2-2, the full variable domain is NAGVMQNPRHLVRRRGQEARLRCSPMKGHSHVYWYRQLPEEGLKFMVYLQKENIIDESGMPKERFSAEFPKEGPSILRIQQVVRGDSAAYFCASSSLAGALNTGELFFGEGSRLTVL.

V and J are TRBV18 and TRBJ2-7; possibly TRBD2 for D (5 bases). Trimming took 4 bases from V and 2 from J, leaving 12 bases between them. Per germline, CDR1 KGHSH and CDR2 LQKENI. The CDR3 has 14 residues. This CDR3 is CASSHSSGAYEQYF. In DNA form, the CDR3 reads TGTGCCAGCTCACATTCCTCCGGGGCCTACGAGCAGTACTTC.